The entry below gives a single T cell receptor (beta chain) sequence along with its context. Its cognate antigen has yet to be identified. Per-nucleotide qualities are absent, and no much larger clonotype sits a single base away. Explained via the paper, the time point label denotes: week 11, during vaccination. Each vaccine dose, consisting of 300 ug of a 20-mer mutant IDH1 peptide in Montanide, was administered subcutaneously with topical imiquimod. Newly diagnosed WHO grade 3 or 4 IDH1-mutant astrocytomas showing loss of nuclear ATRX were present in the donors. The samples were drawn from NOA16, a multicentre, single-arm, open-label phase I trial in Germany that tested a mutant IDH1 peptide vaccine in humans for the first time. Genomic DNA for TCRB sequencing was extracted from EDTA blood using the DNeasy Blood and Tissue Kit. This sample stems from a study of a mutant IDH1 vaccine in newly diagnosed glioma (dated by TCRdb to the early 2020s). Regarding the research as a whole: Across visits V03 through V10, patients got a total of eight vaccinations, given in weeks 1, 3, 5, 7, 11, 15, 19 and 23. Vaccination began 4-6 weeks after radiotherapy alone, or alongside temozolomide cycles in the chemotherapy-containing groups. Of the roughly 33 treated patients, approximately 62% were male and 37.5% were female, and the mean age was approximately 40 years. Before enrollment, most patients had been given radiochemotherapy with temozolomide as standard therapy, while the rest had received either radiotherapy alone or temozolomide alone. Peripheral blood samples were drawn at six visits, namely V03 (baseline), V05, V07, V10, V12 and V13. Longitudinal TCRB deep sequencing was performed for roughly 25 treated patients wherever samples were available for exploratory analyses. On the study overall, not on this receptor specifically: The authors stated that sample limitations prevented analyses of patient blood samples from being reproduced. Vaccine-induced immune responses across multiple MHC alleles were detected in approximately 94% of patients. Pseudoprogression seemed to be unrelated to changes in the top peripheral T cell clonotypes found by TCRB sequencing. Selection of PBMC samples for TCRB deep sequencing was based on availability.

Library generation was performed with the immunoSEQ multiplex PCR assay. The hsTCRB Kit was used according to the manufacturer's protocol to amplify rearranged TCR beta chain sequences. TCRB libraries were sequenced on an Illumina MiSeq. From the authors' description of their analysis: Demultiplexing, trimming and gene mapping were performed with the kit vendor's proprietary platform. What TCRdb holds here is the immuneACCESS table cut down to in-frame rearrangements. Part of the clones is not present; checked against another copy, under half of the missing clones reflect an unresolved V gene, and the others are unexplained. The DNA was the basis for D and trimming; V, J and clone size are from that table. Within this sample are tens of thousands of clones, with around 73% of them counted one time only. Around 8.3% of the sample is taken by the ten largest. Reading from cysteine to phenylalanine, the CDR3 counts 15 amino acids. The kept DNA is CDR3 alone, 45 bases in frame from the first base. V is shortened by 4 bases, J by 6 bases, and the region joining them spans 16 bases. Taken from the germline V gene (reference sequence), the CDR1 and CDR2 loops are MNHEY and SMNVEV.

The source was PBMCs, collected from a glioma patient whose treatment included an IDH1 peptide vaccine. This sequence uses TRBV27 and TRBJ2-1; the D gene assignment is ambiguous. The sequence derives from a woman younger than 35 with glioma. The DNA reads as follows: TGTGCCAGCAGTTGGGGAACATTGGTGCCCAATGAGCAGTTCTTC. This is translated as CASSWGTLVPNEQFF.